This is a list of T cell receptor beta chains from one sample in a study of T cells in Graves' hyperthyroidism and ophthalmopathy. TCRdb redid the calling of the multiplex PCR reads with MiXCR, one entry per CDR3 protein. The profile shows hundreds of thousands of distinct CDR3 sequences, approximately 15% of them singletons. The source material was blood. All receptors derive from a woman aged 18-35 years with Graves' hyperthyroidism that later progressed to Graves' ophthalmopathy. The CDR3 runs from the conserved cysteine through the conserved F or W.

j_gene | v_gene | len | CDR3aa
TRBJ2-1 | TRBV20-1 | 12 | CSAAQFYNEQFF
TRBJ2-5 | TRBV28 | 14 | CASSPGGGQETQYF
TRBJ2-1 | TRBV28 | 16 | CASSRSGLAARNEQFF
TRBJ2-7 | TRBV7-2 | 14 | CASSLGLAVYEQYF
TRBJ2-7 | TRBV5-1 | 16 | CASSLGGYRGGEEQYF
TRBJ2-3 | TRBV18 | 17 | CASSPGLAGVLTDTQYF
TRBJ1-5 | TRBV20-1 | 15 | CSAPRGTGSNQPQHF
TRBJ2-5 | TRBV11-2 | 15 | CASSFTGGMVETQYF
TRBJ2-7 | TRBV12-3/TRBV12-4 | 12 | CASSPTMYEQYF
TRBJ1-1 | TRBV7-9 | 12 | CASNLAGTEAFF
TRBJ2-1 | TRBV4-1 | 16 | CASSQGRDRVYNEQFF
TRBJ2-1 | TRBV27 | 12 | CASSLNHNEQFF
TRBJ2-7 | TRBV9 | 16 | CASSASGGPGVYEQYF
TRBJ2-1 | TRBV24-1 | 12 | CATSLMGDEQFF
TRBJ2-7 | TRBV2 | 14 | CASRGLADSYEQYF
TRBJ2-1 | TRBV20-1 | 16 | CSATGTSGSTGGEQFF
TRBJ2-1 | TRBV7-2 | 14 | CASSTHEGQQEQFF
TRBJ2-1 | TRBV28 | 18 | CASSPGLAGDGLYNEQFF
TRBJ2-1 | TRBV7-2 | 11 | CASSLRQVQFF
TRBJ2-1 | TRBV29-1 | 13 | CSVVSSGRGEQFF
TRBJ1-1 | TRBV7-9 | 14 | CASSPPGPNTEAFF
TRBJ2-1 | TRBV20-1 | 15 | CSAISLRGSYNEQFF
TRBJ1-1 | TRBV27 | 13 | CASRAGGSTEAFF
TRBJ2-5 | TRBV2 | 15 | CASSEATGTQETQYF
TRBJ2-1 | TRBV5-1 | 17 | CASSLPSGRGLYNEQFF
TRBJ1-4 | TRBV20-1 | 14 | CSAKKGATNEKLFF
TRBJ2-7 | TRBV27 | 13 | CASSLTGVYEQYF
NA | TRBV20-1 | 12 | CSAEGFQETQFF
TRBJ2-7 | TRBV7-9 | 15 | CASSPPSRKNYEQYF
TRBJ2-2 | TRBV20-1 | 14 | CSARDRQLTGELFF
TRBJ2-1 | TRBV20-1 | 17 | CSARVLELADSYNEQFF
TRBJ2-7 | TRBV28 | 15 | CASSLAGKWTDEQYF
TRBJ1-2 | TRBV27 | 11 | CATMGFRGYTF
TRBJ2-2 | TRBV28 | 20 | CASSFVIRDRGIEDTGELFF
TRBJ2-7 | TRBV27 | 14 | CASSQDRGAYEQYF
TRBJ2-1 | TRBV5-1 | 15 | CAVAVANHSYNEQFF
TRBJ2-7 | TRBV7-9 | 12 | CASSLLGNEQYF
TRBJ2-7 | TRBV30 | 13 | CAWSPGGPREQYF
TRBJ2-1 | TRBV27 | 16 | CASSLDSGNSYNEQFF
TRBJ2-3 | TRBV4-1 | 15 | CASSQGTGKRDTQYF
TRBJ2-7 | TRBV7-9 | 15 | CASSLVSPRGGEQYF
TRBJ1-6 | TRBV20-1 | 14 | CSAMTGEGSSPLHF
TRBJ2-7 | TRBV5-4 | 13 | CASSSGETYEQYF